These 15 T cell receptor beta chains share one sample of origin, sequenced in a study of OX40 agonist ivuxolimab in advanced cancers. Here immunoSEQ multiplex PCR was the method, and the copy in TCRdb shows in-frame clones only, minus some. Of about 61,000 clones listed, 92% were seen once; the top ten hold roughly 21%. The starting material was CD4+ or CD8+ T cells sorted from blood, obtained in a trial of the OX40 agonist ivuxolimab. The receptors shown here come from an adult with an advanced solid tumor such as melanoma, head and neck, liver or kidney cancer.

V gene TRBV18 combines with J gene TRBJ2-1; D is uncertain. The V gene lost 4 bases and the J gene lost 4 bases, with 17 bases spanning the gap. The CDR3 is 16 amino acids. CDR1 and CDR2 from the germline V gene are KGHSH and LQKENI. In DNA, the CDR3 is TGTGCCAGCTCACGGACCCGGATAGAGGAGTACAATGAGCAGTTCTTC. Translating it yields CASSRTRIEEYNEQFF.

This chain connects TRBV7-9 to TRBJ2-1; 11 bases align to TRBD2. V was pared by 3 bases and J by 5 bases, with 3 bases of the junction left unmatched. Germline-derived CDR1 and CDR2 are SEHNR and FQNEAQ (reference sequence). CDR3 length: 15 residues. CDR3 nucleotides: TGTGCCAGCAGCTTGAGGGGACTAGCGGACAATGAGCAGTTCTTC. Translated: CASSLRGLADNEQFF.

The chain has TRBV11-2 and TRBJ2-3; D not resolved. V was cut by 5 bases and J by 2 bases, with 5 bases left in between. CDR1 is SGHAT, CDR2 FQNNGV, per germline. The CDR3 sequence is 12 residues long. DNA of the CDR3: TGTGCCAGCAGCCCCCCCACAGATACGCAGTATTTT. Protein sequence: CASSPPTDTQYF.

The chain joins TRBV7-9 to TRBJ2-5; 10 bases match TRBD2. The CDR3 loop spans 16 amino acids. The V gene end was trimmed by 7 bases and the J gene end by 5 bases; junction bases not matched to a gene: 13. Germline values: CDR1 SEHNR, CDR2 FQNEAQ (reference sequence). As DNA, the CDR3 is TGTGCCAGCACCTTGAATCTAGCGGGAGTACGGGAGACCCAGTACTTC. It encodes CASTLNLAGVRETQYF.

This clone was counted only a few times. This chain joins TRBV28 and TRBJ2-1; 13 bases are shared with TRBD2. This CDR3 region has 15 residues. Losses at the gene ends were 6 bases for V and 3 bases for J; bases not matched to a gene: 2. Germline CDR1 MDHEN, CDR2 SYDVKM. CDR3 residues: CASSRTSGGYNEQFF. Written as DNA, the CDR3 is TGTGCCAGCAGCCGGACTAGCGGGGGCTACAATGAGCAGTTCTTC.

The chain has TRBV6-6 and TRBJ2-7; 9 positions agree with TRBD2. Trimming took 6 bases from V and 6 from J; bases not matched to a gene: 12. The V gene's germline CDR1 is MNHNY and CDR2 SVGAGI (reference sequence). CDR3 length equals 15 residues. The CDR3, as DNA: TGTGCCAGCAGCCCGGTTGCGGGAGGGCGCTCCGAGCAGTACGTC. It yields the protein CASSPVAGGRSEQYV.

The genes are TRBV19 and TRBJ1-5; D possibly corresponds to TRBD1 (6 bases). Germline V lookup: CDR1 LNHDA, CDR2 SQIVND (reference sequence). The CDR3 is 16 amino acids. V gave up 3 bases and J gave up 6 bases, with 18 bases separating them. The CDR3, as DNA: TGTGCCAGTAGTATGGGGCCGCGGGGGCGCGGTCAGCCCCAGCATTTT. It translates to CASSMGPRGRGQPQHF.

Here the CDR3 reads CASVKKKSGRANEQFF. CDR3 DNA sequence: TGTGCCAGCGTCAAAAAGAAGAGCGGGAGGGCCAATGAGCAGTTCTTC. This chain connects TRBV5-6 to TRBJ2-1, with 10 bases lining up with TRBD2. V was clipped by 7 bases and J by 6 bases; unmatched bases: 13. The CDR3 spans 16 residues. Per the germline V gene, CDR1 is SGHDT and CDR2 is YYEEEE.

The V call is TRBV6-6, the J call TRBJ2-1, with a tentative D call TRBD2 (7 bases). This CDR3 has 15 residues. CDR1 MNHNY and CDR2 SVGAGI come from the germline V gene (reference sequence). Deletions cut 6 bases from V and 7 bases from J, with 19 bases between. CDR3 in DNA: TGTGCCAGCAGGGAACGGGAGGAAGGGGGGAATGAGCAGTTCTTC. It encodes CASREREEGGNEQFF.

The chain recombines TRBV5-1 with TRBJ1-5, with TRBD1 as a possible D gene (5 bases). This CDR3 region has 14 residues. V was cut by 3 bases and J by 3 bases, with 10 bases left in between. Germline V gene sequence: CDR1 SGHRS, CDR2 YFSETQ. CDR3 DNA: TGCGCCAGCAGCTGGGACGGGACCAATCAGCCCCAGCATTTT. Translated: CASSWDGTNQPQHF.

The chain has TRBV5-5 and TRBJ2-7; 11 bases agree with TRBD2. Germline V gene data show CDR1 as SGHKS and CDR2 as YYEKEE (reference sequence). V shed 1 base, J shed 1 base, and the junction held 7 bases outside the gene matches. CDR3 length: 17 amino acids. This chain's CDR3 is CASSLTSGGPGSYEQYF. The CDR3 coding sequence is TGTGCCAGCAGCTTGACTAGCGGGGGCCCCGGGTCCTACGAGCAGTACTTC.

The gene calls are TRBV28 and TRBJ1-1; D is uncertain. Germline CDR1 reads MDHEN; CDR2 reads SYDVKM. The V end lost 3 bases, the J end lost 5 bases, and 13 bases lay between the germline ends. The CDR3 runs 14 residues. CDR3 amino acids: CASSFRKGGTEAFF. CDR3 sequence (DNA): TGTGCCAGCAGTTTTCGGAAAGGTGGGACTGAAGCTTTCTTT. The variable domain in full, with the rest retrieved from reference TRBV28 and TRBJ1-1, is DVKVTQSSRYLVKRTGEKVFLECVQDMDHENMFWYRQDPGLGLRLIYFSYDVKMKEKGDIPEGYSVSREKKERFSLILESASTNQTSMYLCASSFRKGGTEAFFGQGTRLTVV.

This chain's CDR3 is CASSQDPEAGGAGDEQFF. In DNA form, the CDR3 reads TGTGCCAGCAGCCAAGACCCCGAAGCGGGGGGGGCCGGGGATGAGCAGTTCTTC. The rearrangement links TRBV4-2 to TRBJ2-1; 10 bases fit TRBD2. The CDR3 spans 18 residues. V was clipped by 0 bases and J by 8 bases; unmatched bases: 13. Germline V lookup: CDR1 LGHNA, CDR2 YNFKEQ.

The J gene is TRBJ1-1, the V gene TRBV6-6; no clear D. This CDR3 region has 14 residues. From germline, CDR1 is MNHNY and CDR2 SVGAGI (reference sequence). The V end lost 10 bases, the J end lost 1 base, and 16 bases lay between the germline ends. The CDR3 nucleotides read TGTGCCACCGAAGGAGTCGGAGGGAACACTGAAGCTTTCTTT. This encodes CATEGVGGNTEAFF.

The chain recombines TRBV6-1 with TRBJ1-4; possibly TRBD1 for D (5 bases). Trimming pared 5 bases from V and 8 bases from J, leaving 18 bases between. The CDR3 spans 15 residues. Germline CDR1 MNHNS, CDR2 SASEGT. CDR3 amino acids: CASSPIRGGGEKLFF. The CDR3 DNA reads TGTGCCAGCAGTCCTATAAGGGGTGGAGGGGAAAAACTGTTTTTT.